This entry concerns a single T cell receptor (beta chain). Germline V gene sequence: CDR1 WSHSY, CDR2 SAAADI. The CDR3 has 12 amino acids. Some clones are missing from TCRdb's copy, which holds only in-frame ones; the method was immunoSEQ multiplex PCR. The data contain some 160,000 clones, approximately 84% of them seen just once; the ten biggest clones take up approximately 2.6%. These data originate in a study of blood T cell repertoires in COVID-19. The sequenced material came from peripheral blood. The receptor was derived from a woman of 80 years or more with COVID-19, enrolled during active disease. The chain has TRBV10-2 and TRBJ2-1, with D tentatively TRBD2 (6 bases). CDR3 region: CAIRRAGNEQFF. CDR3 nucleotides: TGCGCAATAAGGAGGGCCGGAAATGAGCAGTTCTTC.